One sample yielded the 18 T cell receptor beta chains listed below, sequenced in a study of control samples from healthy donors and cancer patients. Repertoires were generated with immunoSEQ multiplex PCR, while TCRdb's copy carries only in-frame clones and drops some. The data hold roughly 88,000 clones, with about nine tenths observed a single time. Sequenced material: blood. The receptor source for this set is a man aged 45 to 65 in good health.

This chain connects TRBV3-1 (or the pseudogene TRBV3-2) to TRBJ2-3; D possibly corresponds to TRBD1 (6 bases). Germline V gene sequence: CDR1 LGHDT, CDR2 YNNKEL (reference sequence). The CDR3 contains 14 residues. The V gene lost 4 bases and the J gene lost 4 bases, with 12 bases spanning the gap. Here the CDR3 reads CASSRAGASDTQYF. CDR3 nucleotides: TGTGCCAGCAGCCGGGCAGGGGCTTCAGATACGCAGTATTTT.

V gene TRBV2 combines with J gene TRBJ1-4; no firm D call. The CDR3 is 14 amino acids. Germline V CDR1 and CDR2: SNHLY, FYNNEI. Trimming removed 5 bases at V and 3 bases at J, with 10 bases between. CDR3 nucleotide sequence: TGTGCCAGCAGTCCCCTTGTAGCTAATGAAAAACTGTTTTTT. This sequence encodes CASSPLVANEKLFF.

This rearrangement joins TRBV7-9 to TRBJ2-2, with D possibly matching TRBD1 (5 bases). Germline V gene data show CDR1 as SEHNR and CDR2 as FQNEAQ (reference sequence). Trimming pared 4 bases from V and 5 bases from J, leaving 8 bases between. The CDR3 is made up of 13 amino acids. Here the CDR3 DNA reads TGTGCCAGCAGCTCGAAGGGGACCGGGGAGCTGTTTTTT. This sequence encodes CASSSKGTGELFF.

V and J are TRBV10-2 and TRBJ1-2; 8 bases align to TRBD1. J lost 2 bases, V lost 8 bases, and 4 bases had no gene match. This CDR3 has 13 amino acids. Germline V lookup: CDR1 WSHSY, CDR2 SAAADI. CDR3 sequence (DNA): TGCGCCAGCGGAGGACAGGGAAACTATGGCTACACCTTC. Protein: CASGGQGNYGYTF.

The CDR3 coding sequence is TGTGCCAGCAGCCAAGCAACGTCCGGGAGAAACATTCAGTACTTC. This encodes CASSQATSGRNIQYF. This chain uses TRBV3-1 (or the pseudogene TRBV3-2) with TRBJ2-4; possibly TRBD2 for D (6 bases). Trimming stripped 1 base from V and 6 bases from J, with 13 bases between. The CDR3 is made up of 15 amino acids. In germline, CDR1 is LGHDT, CDR2 YNNKEL (reference sequence).

The CDR3 DNA is TGTGCCACCAATTCCGGGACAGATACGCAGTATTTT. The encoded protein is CATNSGTDTQYF. This chain links TRBV24-1 with TRBJ2-3, with no clear D. The CDR3 has 12 amino acids. V dropped 8 bases and J dropped 3 bases, with 8 bases sitting between them. CDR1 and CDR2 (germline): KGHDR, SFDVKD.

CDR3 loop: CASSSRRSNQPQHF. The CDR3, as DNA: TGTGCCAGCAGTTCCCGACGAAGCAATCAGCCCCAGCATTTT. This chain joins TRBV6-2 or TRBV6-3 and TRBJ1-5; no reliable D call. This CDR3 has 14 amino acids. Trimming shortened V by 4 bases and J by 1 base, and 8 bases separated the two germline ends. From germline, CDR1 is MNHEY and CDR2 SVGEGT.

The chain links TRBV3-1 (or the pseudogene TRBV3-2) to TRBJ1-6, with a possible D match to TRBD1 (6 bases). The CDR3 totals 16 residues. The ends were cut back, 1 base at V and 8 bases at J, with 15 bases in the middle. CDR1 and CDR2 from the germline V gene are LGHDT and YNNKEL (reference sequence). CDR3 in amino acids: CASSQVGGRVDSPLHF. The CDR3 DNA follows: TGTGCCAGCAGCCAAGTGGGGGGCAGGGTGGATTCACCCCTCCACTTT.

This chain joins TRBV12-3 or TRBV12-4 and TRBJ1-1; D not resolved. The CDR3 extends over 13 amino acids. V dropped 6 bases and J dropped 7 bases, with 15 bases sitting between them. CDR3 sequence reads: CASRRSLSGEAFF. In DNA, the CDR3 is TGTGCCAGCAGGCGGTCCCTAAGTGGTGAAGCTTTCTTT.

The V gene is TRBV9, the J gene TRBJ1-1, with TRBD1 as a possible D gene (5 bases). Trimming left V 4 bases short and J 7 bases short, with 14 bases between. The CDR3 is 13 residues long. Germline lookup yields CDR1 SGDLS and CDR2 YYNGEE. CDR3 in amino acids: CASSREGLNEAFF. DNA of the CDR3: TGTGCCAGCAGCAGGGAGGGACTCAATGAAGCTTTCTTT.

This clone has only one observation. The genes are TRBV6-1 and TRBJ1-2; perhaps TRBD1 as D (6 bases). The length of the CDR3 is 14 residues. Germline V gene data show CDR1 as MNHNS and CDR2 as SASEGT. The V end lost 0 bases, the J end lost 3 bases, and 8 bases lay between the germline ends. The CDR3 nucleotides are TGTGCCAGCAGTGAAGCTCACAGGGACTATGGCTACACCTTC. Translating it yields CASSEAHRDYGYTF.

The chain joins TRBV21-1 to TRBJ1-1. TRBV21-1 is a known pseudogene. This CDR3 comprises 16 residues. CDR3 residues: CASSKRGSSLNTEAFF. CDR3 nucleotide sequence: TGTGCCAGCAGCAAACGCGGGAGCAGCTTGAACACTGAAGCTTTCTTT.

The CDR3 nucleotides read TGTGCCAGTAGTATGAAGCGACCGGGGTTGGGTAATGAGCAGTTCTTC. Translating gives CASSMKRPGLGNEQFF. This sequence joins TRBV19 and TRBJ2-1; D may be TRBD2 (5 bases). Trimming removed 3 bases from V and 7 bases from J, with 19 bases in between. The CDR3 extends over 16 amino acids. The germline CDR1 and CDR2 sequences are LNHDA and SQIVND (reference sequence).

The V gene is TRBV18, the J gene TRBJ1-1, with D tentatively TRBD1 (5 bases). Germline loops: CDR1 KGHSH, CDR2 LQKENI. The CDR3 runs 15 residues. V gave up 0 bases and J gave up 3 bases, with 11 bases separating them. DNA of the CDR3: TGTGCCAGCTCACCACCGGGGCCCTGGGACACTGAAGCTTTCTTT. Its protein product is CASSPPGPWDTEAFF.

This sequence joins TRBV5-1 and TRBJ2-7, with D unresolved. CDR1 is SGHRS, CDR2 YFSETQ, per germline. This CDR3 contains 13 residues. Between the trimmed V and J ends, which lost 0 bases and 4 bases, there was a span of 8 bases. In DNA form, the CDR3 reads TGCGCCAGCAGCTTGGGGCAGGTATACGAGCAGTACTTC. As protein: CASSLGQVYEQYF.

The chain carries TRBV2 and TRBJ1-5; D not resolved. The CDR3 length is 15 residues. Trimming removed 1 base from V and 6 bases from J, with 13 bases in between. CDR1 is SNHLY and CDR2 is FYNNEI in the germline V gene. As DNA, the CDR3 is TGTGCCAGCAGTGAAGAGTGGGGATCAGGTCAGCCCCAGCATTTT. Amino acid sequence: CASSEEWGSGQPQHF.

The chain links TRBV7-6 to TRBJ1-2; possibly TRBD1 for D (6 bases). Trimming left V 2 bases short and J 5 bases short, with 18 bases between. This CDR3 is built from 16 residues. CDR1 is SGHVS, CDR2 FNYEAQ, per germline. CDR3 loop: CASSLRATEGGYGYTF. CDR3 coding DNA: TGTGCCAGCAGCTTAAGAGCGACGGAAGGGGGTTATGGCTACACCTTC.

The rearrangement links TRBV6-5 to TRBJ2-5; no firm D call. The CDR3 runs to 14 residues. Germline loops: CDR1 MNHEY, CDR2 SVGAGI. V lost 0 bases and J lost 1, with 6 bases in between. CDR3 loop: CASSYSRVQETQYF. DNA for the CDR3: TGTGCCAGCAGTTACTCGCGCGTCCAAGAGACCCAGTACTTC.